The T cell receptor beta chain described here comes from a study of T cells in Graves' hyperthyroidism and ophthalmopathy. In its sample, this clonotype was seen many times. Germline CDR1 is MNHEY and CDR2 is SVGEGT. The CDR3 spans 15 residues. V was shortened by 6 bases and J by 0 bases, with 12 bases between the two germline ends. The TCR beta CDR3 regions underwent amplification using RNA transcripts as the source. Using the HTBI primer set, a first-round RT-PCR was run on the TCR CDR3. TCRdb reanalysed the multiplex PCR reads using MiXCR and keeps one entry per CDR3 protein. In the table there are about 400,000 distinct CDR3 sequences, roughly an eighth of which are singletons. Uncontrolled infection, other autoimmune disease, pregnancy or lactation excluded patients.

The J gene is TRBJ2-1, the V gene TRBV6-2 or TRBV6-3; D might be TRBD1 or TRBD2, each matching 5 bases. The sequencing input was blood. The source of this sequence is a woman between 18 and 29 years old with Graves' hyperthyroidism. The CDR3 DNA is TGTGCCAGCAGGACAGCGGTTAGCTCCTACAATGAGCAGTTCTTC. Translating it yields CASRTAVSSYNEQFF.